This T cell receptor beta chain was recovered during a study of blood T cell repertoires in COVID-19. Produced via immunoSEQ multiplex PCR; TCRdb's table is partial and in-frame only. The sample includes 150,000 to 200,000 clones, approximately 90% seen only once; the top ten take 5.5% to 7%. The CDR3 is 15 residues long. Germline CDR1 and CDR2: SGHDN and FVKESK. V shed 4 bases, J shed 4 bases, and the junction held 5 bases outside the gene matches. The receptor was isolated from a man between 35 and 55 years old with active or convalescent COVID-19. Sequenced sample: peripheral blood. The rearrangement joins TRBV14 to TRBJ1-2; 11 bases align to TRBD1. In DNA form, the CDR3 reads TGTGCCAGCAGCCGGTCGGACAGGGGGCTCTATGGCTACACCTTC. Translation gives CASSRSDRGLYGYTF.